The 32 T cell receptor beta chains in this list originate from one sample, sequenced in a study of blood T cell repertoires in COVID-19. Some clones are missing from TCRdb's copy, which holds only in-frame ones; the method was immunoSEQ multiplex PCR. The data show around 240,000 clones, roughly 82% seen once. Sequences were obtained from PBMCs or T cells enriched from blood (not recorded which). These receptors were collected from a woman aged 45-65 years who had recovered from COVID-19.

J is TRBJ1-2 and V is TRBV6-5, with a weak D call TRBD1 (6 bases). The germline CDR1 and CDR2 sequences are MNHEY and SVGAGI. The CDR3 is 14 amino acids. V lost 5 bases and J 2 bases, leaving 12 bases between the germline ends. The CDR3 loop is CASSPRGGNYGYTF. The DNA of the CDR3 is TGTGCCAGCAGTCCCCGCGGGGGCAACTATGGCTACACCTTC.

V gene TRBV10-1 combines with J gene TRBJ2-1, with 12 bases that match TRBD2. Germline V gene lookup returns CDR1 WNHNN and CDR2 SYGVQD (reference sequence). J lost 8 bases, V lost 6 bases, and 14 bases had no gene match. The CDR3 is made up of 17 amino acids. This CDR3 reads CASSPVSLAGGRYEQFF. The DNA of the CDR3 is TGCGCCAGCAGCCCCGTTAGTCTAGCGGGAGGGCGCTATGAGCAGTTCTTC.

This chain uses TRBV7-2 with TRBJ2-5; TRBD2 agrees at 9 bases. In germline, CDR1 is SGHTA, CDR2 FQGNSA. The CDR3 contains 16 residues. Trimming removed 5 bases from V and 3 bases from J; junction bases left unmatched: 10. The CDR3 coding sequence is TGTGCCAGCAGCCTTGGGGTAGCGGGGGCCAAAGAGACCCAGTACTTC. This codes for CASSLGVAGAKETQYF.

The V call is TRBV7-2, the J call TRBJ2-3, with 14 bases fitting TRBD2. Germline CDR1 and CDR2: SGHTA and FQGNSA. V was clipped by 3 bases and J by 10 bases; unmatched bases: 6. The CDR3 is 15 amino acids. This CDR3 is CASSLQGTSGSAQYF. The CDR3 DNA is TGTGCCAGCAGCTTGCAAGGGACTAGCGGGAGCGCGCAGTATTTT.

V usage is TRBV11-2 and J usage is TRBJ1-2; 8 bases line up with TRBD1. This CDR3 is built from 15 residues. V shed 5 bases, J shed 4 bases, and the junction held 9 bases outside the gene matches. Germline V CDR1 and CDR2: SGHAT, FQNNGV. This CDR3 is CASSPGTGVLYGYTF. The CDR3 region has the DNA TGTGCCAGCAGCCCCGGGACAGGAGTCCTCTATGGCTACACCTTC.

The V call is TRBV4-3, the J call TRBJ2-3; D gene uncertain. Germline assignment: CDR1 LGHNA and CDR2 YSLEER. V was trimmed by 4 bases and J by 2 bases, leaving 7 bases between them. The CDR3 loop spans 13 amino acids. CDR3 sequence reads: CASSPNPTDTQYF. The CDR3, as DNA: TGCGCCAGCAGCCCTAACCCCACAGATACGCAGTATTTT.

This chain connects TRBV30 to TRBJ1-1, with a weak D call TRBD1 (6 bases). CDR3 length equals 12 residues. Trimming left V 5 bases short and J 6 bases short, with 13 bases between. Germline V gene lookup returns CDR1 GTSNPN and CDR2 SVGIG (reference sequence). The CDR3 is CAWGRRGAEAFF. Here the CDR3 DNA reads TGTGCCTGGGGACGCAGGGGCGCTGAAGCTTTCTTT.

The CDR3 DNA reads as TGCGCCAGCAGCCAAGATCCGGGGAGGGGAGAGACCCAGTACTTC. Translation gives CASSQDPGRGETQYF. The chain employs TRBV4-1 and TRBJ2-5; 7 bases map to TRBD2. J lost 4 bases, V lost 0 bases, and 5 bases had no gene match. The CDR3 has 15 amino acids. Germline CDR1 and CDR2: MGHRA and YSYEKL.

The V and J genes are TRBV28 and TRBJ2-3; 10 bases map to TRBD2. The ends lost 6 bases at V and 6 bases at J; junction bases unmatched: 12. The CDR3 contains 16 residues. The germline gives CDR1 MDHEN, CDR2 SYDVKM. As DNA, the CDR3 is TGTGCCAGCAGGATAGCGGGAGGAACGGCCGGGGATACGCAGTATTTT. Its translation is CASRIAGGTAGDTQYF.

This chain links TRBV28 with TRBJ1-2; TRBD1 is a possible D gene (5 bases). The CDR3 extends over 14 amino acids. V was cut by 3 bases and J by 6 bases, with 14 bases left in between. Germline assignment: CDR1 MDHEN and CDR2 SYDVKM. The CDR3 is CASSFGARVNGYTF. CDR3 nucleotide sequence: TGTGCCAGCAGTTTTGGTGCCAGGGTAAATGGCTACACCTTC.

This chain joins TRBV2 and TRBJ2-7, with D perhaps TRBD1 (6 bases). CDR3 length: 16 residues. Trimming left V 9 bases short and J 3 bases short, with 24 bases between. Germline assignment: CDR1 SNHLY and CDR2 FYNNEI. The DNA for the CDR3 is TGTGCCAGTCAACAGGGAAGTAGTCCTTACCACTACGAGCAGTACTTC. Translating gives CASQQGSSPYHYEQYF.

The chain combines TRBV7-2 with TRBJ1-4; TRBD1 matches at 7 bases. J lost 9 bases, V lost 5 bases, and 18 bases had no gene match. The CDR3 runs to 17 residues. Per the germline V gene, CDR1 is SGHTA and CDR2 is FQGNSA. CDR3 coding DNA: TGTGCCAGCAGCCCGGACAGGCCATTGAGTCTTAGTAAAAAACTGTTTTTT. Translation gives CASSPDRPLSLSKKLFF.

This clone was picked up one time. This chain uses TRBV19 with TRBJ2-5; the D gene is possibly TRBD1 (6 bases). Germline loops: CDR1 LNHDA, CDR2 SQIVND (reference sequence). The CDR3 loop spans 13 amino acids. Between the trimmed V and J ends, which lost 3 bases and 5 bases, there was a span of 10 bases. CDR3 DNA sequence: TGTGCCAGTAGTATGGGCACAGGGGAGACCCAGTACTTC. This encodes CASSMGTGETQYF.

V is TRBV18 and J is TRBJ2-4; D is undetermined. CDR1 and CDR2 from the germline V gene are KGHSH and LQKENI. This CDR3 is built from 14 residues. V gave up 3 bases and J gave up 2 bases, with 8 bases separating them. CDR3 in DNA: TGTGCCAGCTCACCCGTACAGCCCAAAAACATTCAGTACTTC. Translation gives CASSPVQPKNIQYF.

This chain links TRBV5-6 with TRBJ1-1, with TRBD1 as a possible D gene (6 bases). The CDR3 contains 13 residues. In germline, CDR1 is SGHDT, CDR2 YYEEEE. Deletions cut 4 bases from V and 8 bases from J, with 15 bases between. The CDR3: CASSLPTGIEAFF. For the CDR3, the DNA is TGTGCCAGCAGCCTCCCGACAGGTATCGAAGCTTTCTTT.

V is TRBV27 and J is TRBJ1-6, with TRBD1 matching 10 bases. The CDR3 covers 13 residues. CDR1 is MNHEY, CDR2 SMNVEV, per germline (reference sequence). V was clipped by 10 bases and J by 8 bases; unmatched bases: 5. Here the CDR3 reads CATTGTGDSPLHF. CDR3 DNA: TGTGCCACCACTGGGACAGGGGATTCACCCCTCCACTTT.

The CDR3 DNA reads as TGTGCCAGCAGTCAAGGACTAGGCTACAATGAGCAGTTCTTC. It translates to CASSQGLGYNEQFF. V usage is TRBV28 and J usage is TRBJ2-1; 7 positions match TRBD2. With V trimmed by 5 bases and J by 3 bases, 4 bases remained unmatched. Germline V CDR1 and CDR2: MDHEN, SYDVKM. This CDR3 comprises 14 residues.

The V and J genes are TRBV18 and TRBJ1-1; D remains unclear. Germline V gene sequence: CDR1 KGHSH, CDR2 LQKENI. There are 14 residues in the CDR3. Trimming removed 1 base from V and 6 bases from J, with 12 bases in between. CDR3 protein: CASSPREVGPEAFF. DNA of the CDR3: TGTGCCAGCTCACCACGGGAGGTCGGTCCTGAAGCTTTCTTT.

Only one count was recorded for this clone. J is TRBJ1-1 and V is TRBV27; D gene ambiguous. Germline CDR1 and CDR2: MNHEY and SMNVEV (reference sequence). The CDR3 length is 15 residues. V lost 4 bases and J lost 0, with 12 bases in between. CDR3 region: CASSSFTGMNTEAFF. Written as DNA, the CDR3 is TGTGCCAGCAGTTCTTTTACGGGGATGAACACTGAAGCTTTCTTT.

The V call is TRBV6-5, the J call TRBJ2-3; TRBD2 agrees at 7 bases. In germline, CDR1 is MNHEY, CDR2 SVGAGI. This CDR3 has 12 residues. V lost 2 bases to trimming and J lost 9 bases; unmatched junction nucleotides: 2. DNA of the CDR3: TGTGCCAGCAGTTACAGGGGAGGGACGCAGTATTTT. This codes for CASSYRGGTQYF.

The V call is TRBV9, the J call TRBJ1-1; no reliable D call. Germline V lookup: CDR1 SGDLS, CDR2 YYNGEE. The CDR3 spans 12 residues. Trimming shortened V by 7 bases and J by 7 bases, and 14 bases separated the two germline ends. The CDR3: CASSGEEGEAFF. The CDR3 nucleotides read TGTGCCAGCTCAGGAGAGGAGGGTGAAGCTTTCTTT.

This sequence joins TRBV4-3 and TRBJ1-2; tentative D call: TRBD1 (5 bases). V lost 0 bases and J lost 1, with 9 bases in between. Germline loops: CDR1 LGHNA, CDR2 YSLEER. The CDR3 is 15 amino acids. The CDR3 reads CASSQDLTVNYGYTF. The CDR3 nucleotides read TGCGCCAGCAGCCAAGATCTGACAGTTAACTATGGCTACACCTTC.

The chain employs TRBV19 and TRBJ1-5; 9 bases are shared with TRBD1. The CDR3 extends over 17 amino acids. The trim removed 2 bases at V and 3 bases at J, leaving 8 bases unmatched. CDR1 and CDR2 from the germline V gene are LNHDA and SQIVND (reference sequence). The DNA of the CDR3 is TGTGCCAGTAGTATACGAGCTACAGGGGGCTACAATCAGCCCCAGCATTTT. It specifies CASSIRATGGYNQPQHF.

The chain has TRBV7-9 and TRBJ2-7, with 10 bases fitting TRBD1. Germline loops: CDR1 SEHNR, CDR2 FQNEAQ (reference sequence). The CDR3 length is 16 residues. The V segment lost 6 bases and the J segment 2 bases; nucleotides outside the gene matches: 10. CDR3 bases: TGTGCCAGCAGTTTAACGCCGGGACAGGGGACCTACGAGCAGTACTTC. Its translation is CASSLTPGQGTYEQYF.

This chain joins TRBV2 and TRBJ1-2; the match to TRBD1 covers 9 bases. Germline trimming cut 3 bases from V and 5 bases from J; bases unmatched to any gene: 4. CDR1 is SNHLY, CDR2 FYNNEI, per germline. CDR3 length: 14 amino acids. The CDR3 loop reads CASSEEGQGYGYTF. CDR3 nucleotide sequence: TGTGCCAGCAGTGAGGAGGGACAGGGTTATGGCTACACCTTC.

V gene TRBV28 combines with J gene TRBJ2-7; a weak D match, TRBD2 (5 bases). CDR3 length: 15 amino acids. The germline V gene has CDR1 MDHEN and CDR2 SYDVKM. V was pared by 3 bases and J by 2 bases, with 14 bases between. The CDR3 region is CASSLTTGFTYEQYF. As DNA, the CDR3 is TGTGCCAGCAGTTTGACTACGGGCTTCACCTACGAGCAGTACTTC.

The gene calls are TRBV18 and TRBJ1-1; 8 nucleotides agree with TRBD1. The germline V gene encodes CDR1 KGHSH and CDR2 LQKENI. The CDR3 contains 16 residues. The junction had 16 bases not matched to a gene; V was cut back by 8 bases and J by 5 bases. CDR3 bases: TGTGCCAGCCCAGGGACAGGTGGTTTAGAAAGGACTGAAGCTTTCTTT. As protein: CASPGTGGLERTEAFF.

The chain has TRBV3-1 (or the pseudogene TRBV3-2) and TRBJ2-7, with 7 bases fitting TRBD2. The CDR3 is made up of 16 amino acids. After removal of 2 bases from V and 1 base from J, the junction contained 8 bases not matched to a gene. Germline V gene sequence: CDR1 LGHDT, CDR2 YNNKEL (reference sequence). In DNA form, the CDR3 reads TGTGCCAGCAGCCAATCGGGGGGACGTGGGTCCTACGAGCAGTACTTC. Translated, it gives CASSQSGGRGSYEQYF.

The CDR3 nucleotides are TGTGCCAGCAGCTTAGGACAGGGGCCGGCCGCTGAAGCTTTCTTT. Translated: CASSLGQGPAAEAFF. The rearrangement joins TRBV11-1 to TRBJ1-1; 8 bases fit TRBD1. CDR3 length: 15 amino acids. Germline CDR1 is SGHAT and CDR2 is FQDESV (reference sequence). The ends lost 1 base at V and 6 bases at J; junction bases unmatched: 7.

This clone appeared once. This chain links TRBV29-1 with TRBJ1-2; tentative D call: TRBD1 (5 bases). CDR1 is SQVTM, CDR2 ANQGSEA, per germline. V was shortened by 5 bases and J by 4 bases, with 11 bases between the two germline ends. The CDR3 is 12 residues long. The chain's CDR3 is CSVHRPGYGYTF. The CDR3 DNA reads TGCAGCGTTCACAGGCCCGGCTATGGCTACACCTTC.

The chain has TRBV3-1 (or the pseudogene TRBV3-2) and TRBJ2-7; no definite D call. The CDR3 is 14 amino acids. V was cut by 4 bases and J by 0 bases, with 10 bases left in between. From germline, CDR1 is LGHDT and CDR2 YNNKEL (reference sequence). DNA of the CDR3: TGTGCCAGCAGCCGAAACAGAAACTCCTACGAGCAGTACTTC. Translated: CASSRNRNSYEQYF.

V usage is TRBV30 and J usage is TRBJ2-1, with TRBD1 matching 9 bases. This CDR3 contains 15 residues. From germline, CDR1 is GTSNPN and CDR2 SVGIG (reference sequence). The trim removed 5 bases at V and 4 bases at J, leaving 9 bases unmatched. The CDR3 DNA is TGTGCCTGGCGGGTGGTGGGACAGGGATACAATGAGCAGTTCTTC. This encodes CAWRVVGQGYNEQFF.